This T cell receptor (beta chain) was sequenced during a study of breast tumors, draining lymph nodes, adjacent tissues. TCRdb reprocessed the multiplex PCR reads with MiXCR, giving one entry per CDR3 protein. The table has 100,000 to 150,000 distinct CDR3 sequences, around 20% seen once. The study, taken as a whole, reports: Findings are consistent with lymph node origin and intratumoral expansion of most tumor T cells. Compared with lymph nodes, tumors were less diverse; compared with nontumor tissue, more.

This clonotype was detected many times. Its antigen is not known. The CDR3 consists of 15 residues. Trimming removed 5 bases from V and 2 bases from J; junction bases left unmatched: 4. Per germline, CDR1 SEHNR and CDR2 FQNEAQ (reference sequence). Breast cancer patients provided tissue from their axillary draining lymph nodes. The sequenced sample was axillary lymph node tissue. This TCR came from a female donor with breast cancer. Some clones in this sample may be carry-over from other donors' samples. The chain carries TRBV7-9 and TRBJ2-1, with 9 bases aligning to TRBD2. The CDR3 DNA sequence: TGTGCCAGCAGCCGTAGCGGGAGAGCCTACAATGAGCAGTTCTTC. Residues: CASSRSGRAYNEQFF.